This paragraph covers one T cell receptor (beta chain) sequence. Its antigen is not known. The sample comes from a study of Ad26.COV2.S vaccination and SARS-CoV-2 variants. Regarding the study as a whole: The placebo group had lower spike-specific TCR breadth than the vaccine recipients did. There was reportedly substantial breadth in spike-specific CD8+ and CD4+ T cell responses after vaccination.

Assay: immunoSEQ multiplex PCR; the TCRdb copy retains only in-frame clones and omits some. Of roughly 180,000 clones in the sample, 87% were seen once. The V gene end was trimmed by 4 bases and the J gene end by 8 bases; junction bases not matched to a gene: 7. Looked up from germline, CDR1 is LGHDT and CDR2 is YNNKEL (reference sequence). The CDR3 covers 14 residues. This sequence joins TRBV3-1 (or the pseudogene TRBV3-2) and TRBJ2-2, with 7 nucleotides matching TRBD1. The TCR sequence derives from a human donor who had recovered from COVID-19. The sequenced sample was peripheral blood, obtained after recovery from COVID-19. CDR3 nucleotides: TGTGCCAGCAGCCGTGACAGGGACGGGGGGGAGCTGTTTTTT. It specifies CASSRDRDGGELFF.